This T cell receptor beta chain comes out of a study of tumour-infiltrating T cells in Burkitt lymphoma. On the study more broadly: Overall and progression-free survival were predicted by productive clonality.

The CDR3 sequence is 14 residues long. V was clipped by 9 bases and J by 0 bases, with 11 bases between them. The V gene's germline CDR1 is MDHEN and CDR2 SYDVKM. Measured with immunoSEQ multiplex PCR; TCRdb has only the in-frame clones, and not every one. This sample has 14,000 or so clones, with approximately 29% found just once. The chain employs TRBV28 and TRBJ1-4; possible D gene TRBD1, 5 bases. What was sequenced was tumor tissue. The sequence came from a human donor with diffuse large B-cell lymphoma. CDR3 coding DNA: TGTGCCAGTTCTGACAGTGCAACTAATGAAAAACTGTTTTTT. It translates to CASSDSATNEKLFF.